The clone carrying this TCR beta chain turned up a few times. The target antigen is unknown. A second about 6 to 12 cycle PCR used barcoded and J-beta primers. Every cDNA was tagged by a template-switch adaptor with 12 random nucleotides. Each single sample gave us at least 2.5 million CDR3-containing paired-end reads. Each CDR3 protein gets one entry after TCRdb re-called the 5' RACE reads with MiXCR. The sample has more than 650,000 distinct CDR3 sequences, about 20% seen once. Researchers isolated at least 7 million PBMCs per sample. Trimming took off 3 bases at V and 0 bases at J, with 7 bases between the two ends. In germline, CDR1 is DFQATT, CDR2 SNEGSKA (reference sequence). The CDR3 has 13 residues. These data are taken from a study of blood T cells in healthy people across ages. Study-wide findings and caveats: Researchers judged that diversity estimates from one million T cells fell short of true values.

The sample taken for sequencing was blood. This TCR derives from a man between 65 and 85 years old in good health. The V gene is TRBV20-1, the J gene TRBJ2-3; D gene uncertain. CDR3 region: CSASQRSTDTQYF. The CDR3 nucleotides are TGCAGTGCTAGTCAGCGAAGCACAGATACGCAGTATTTT.